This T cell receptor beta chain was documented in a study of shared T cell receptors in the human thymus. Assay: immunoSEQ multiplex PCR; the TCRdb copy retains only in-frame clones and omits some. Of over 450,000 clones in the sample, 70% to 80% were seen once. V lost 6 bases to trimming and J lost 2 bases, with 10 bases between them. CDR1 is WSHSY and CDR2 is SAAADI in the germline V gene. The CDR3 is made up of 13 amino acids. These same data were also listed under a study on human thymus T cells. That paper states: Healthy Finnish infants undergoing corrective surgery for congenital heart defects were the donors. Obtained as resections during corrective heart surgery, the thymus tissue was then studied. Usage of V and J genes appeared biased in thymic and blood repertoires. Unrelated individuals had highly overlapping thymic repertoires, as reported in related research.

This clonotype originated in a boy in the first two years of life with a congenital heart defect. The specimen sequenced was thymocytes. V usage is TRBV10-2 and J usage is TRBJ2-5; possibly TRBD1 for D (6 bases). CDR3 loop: CASRGAEQETQYF. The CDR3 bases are TGCGCCAGCAGGGGGGCAGAACAAGAGACCCAGTACTTC.